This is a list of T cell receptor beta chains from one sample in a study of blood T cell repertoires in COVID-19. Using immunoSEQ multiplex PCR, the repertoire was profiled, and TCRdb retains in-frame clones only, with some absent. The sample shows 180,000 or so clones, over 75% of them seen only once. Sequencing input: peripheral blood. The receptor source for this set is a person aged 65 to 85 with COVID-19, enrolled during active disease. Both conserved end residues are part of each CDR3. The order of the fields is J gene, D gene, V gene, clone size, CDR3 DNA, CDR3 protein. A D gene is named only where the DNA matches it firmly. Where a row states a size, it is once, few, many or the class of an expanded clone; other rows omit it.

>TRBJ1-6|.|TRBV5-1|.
TGCGCCAGCAGCGCTACAGAGAACTATAATTCACCCCTCCACTTT
CASSATENYNSPLHF
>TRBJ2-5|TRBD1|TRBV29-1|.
TGCAGCGTGGGACAGGGGATAGTGGAGACCCAGTACTTC
CSVGQGIVETQYF
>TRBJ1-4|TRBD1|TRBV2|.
TGTGCCAGCAGGCTGGACAGGGGTGAAAAACTGTTTTTT
CASRLDRGEKLFF
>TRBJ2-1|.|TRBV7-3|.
TGTGCCAGCAGCTTAGGCGGGGCTACCTACAATGAGCAGTTCTTC
CASSLGGATYNEQFF
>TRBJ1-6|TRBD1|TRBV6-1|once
TGTGCCAGCAGTGATGGCAGGGGGCCTGCACCCCTCCACTTT
CASSDGRGPAPLHF
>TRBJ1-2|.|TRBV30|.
TGTGCCTGGAGTGAGCCCTATGGCTACACCTTC
CAWSEPYGYTF
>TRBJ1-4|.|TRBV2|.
TGTGCCAGCAGTGTGTATGGAGGCACTAATGAAAAACTGTTTTTT
CASSVYGGTNEKLFF
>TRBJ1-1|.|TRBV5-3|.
TGTGCCAGAAGCCATAAAAGTGCGGGGGTTTGGATGTCAACGCGATTAAACACTGAAGCTTTCTTT
CARSHKSAGVWMSTRLNTEAFF
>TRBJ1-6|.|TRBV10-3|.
TGTGCCATCAGGGACGCAACAGGGAAAGGATCACCCCTCCACTTT
CAIRDATGKGSPLHF
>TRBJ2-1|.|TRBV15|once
TGTGCCACCAGCCAAGGAAGGGGGTCGGTCAATGAGCAGTTCTTC
CATSQGRGSVNEQFF
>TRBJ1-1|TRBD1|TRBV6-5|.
TGTGCCAGCACCCTTAAAGGGGGCGGAACTGAAGCTTTCTTT
CASTLKGGGTEAFF
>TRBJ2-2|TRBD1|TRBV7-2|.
TGTGCCAGCAGCGCCGGACAGGGGGGCGGTAGGGGAACCGGGGAGCTGTTTTTT
CASSAGQGGGRGTGELFF
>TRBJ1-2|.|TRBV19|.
TGTGCCAGTAGATCGGACAACCCCACGTTTGCCTATGGCTACACCTTC
CASRSDNPTFAYGYTF
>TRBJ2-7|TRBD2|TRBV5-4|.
TGTGCCAGCAGCTTGGCGGGCGGGAGGCCCCCCGAGCAGTACTTC
CASSLAGGRPPEQYF
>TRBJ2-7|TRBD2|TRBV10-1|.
TGCGCCAGCAGGTCTAGCGGGAGGTGTCGTCCTATGAACTACGAGCAGTACTTC
CASRSSGRCRPMNYEQYF
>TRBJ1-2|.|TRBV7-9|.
TGTGCCAGCAGCTTAGGGAGCGACGGCTACACCTTC
CASSLGSDGYTF
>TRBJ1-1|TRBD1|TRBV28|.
TGTGCCAGCAGTGGGGGGACAGGGCGCTTTGACACTGAAGCTTTCTTT
CASSGGTGRFDTEAFF
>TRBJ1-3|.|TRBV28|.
TGTGCCGCGTACTCTGGAAACACCATATATTTT
CAAYSGNTIYF
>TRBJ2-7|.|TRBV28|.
TGTGCCAGCAGTTTAAACAGGCTTGGGGAGCAGTACTTC
CASSLNRLGEQYF
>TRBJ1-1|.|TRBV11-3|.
TGTGCCAGCAGCTTCGGCCCGCCAGGGGATGCCACTGAAGCTTTCTTT
CASSFGPPGDATEAFF
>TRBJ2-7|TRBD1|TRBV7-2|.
TGTGCCAGCAGCTTAGCGGGACAGGTAGTCCACGAGCAGTACTTC
CASSLAGQVVHEQYF
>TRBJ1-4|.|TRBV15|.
TGTGCCACCAGCCACGGGTTCTCTAATGAAAAACTGTTTTTT
CATSHGFSNEKLFF
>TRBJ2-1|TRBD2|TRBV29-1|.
TGCAGCGTTGCCGGGAGGGCGGGCAATGAGCAGTTCTTC
CSVAGRAGNEQFF
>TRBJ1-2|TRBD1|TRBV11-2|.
TGTGCCAGCAGCCCGCGGACAGGGCCGTCCCAACTGGGAGGCTACACCTTC
CASSPRTGPSQLGGYTF
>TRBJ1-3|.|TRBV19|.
TGTGCCAGCTCCCAACAGGCAGGTGGAAACACCATATATTTT
CASSQQAGGNTIYF
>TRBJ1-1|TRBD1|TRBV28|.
TGTGCCAGCAACCCTGGGGACAGGCGGGCTGCTTTCTTT
CASNPGDRRAAFF
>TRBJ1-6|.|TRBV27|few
TGTGCCAGCAGCGAGCCCTATTCACCCCTCCACTTT
CASSEPYSPLHF
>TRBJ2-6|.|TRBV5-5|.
TGTGCCAGCAGCCCCTCGGGGGCCAACGTCCTGACTTTC
CASSPSGANVLTF
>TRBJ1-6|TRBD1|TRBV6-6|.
TGTGCCAGCAGTACCGACAGGGGGCATTCACCCCTCCACTTT
CASSTDRGHSPLHF
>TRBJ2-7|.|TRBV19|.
TGTGCCAGCACCGGGACAAACGTCTACGAGCAGTACTTC
CASTGTNVYEQYF
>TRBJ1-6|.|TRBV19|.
TGTGCCAGTAGTACGGGGGAGAGCTCCTATAATTCACCCCTCCACTTT
CASSTGESSYNSPLHF
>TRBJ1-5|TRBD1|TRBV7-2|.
TGTGCCAGCAGCCAGACAGGGGTCCTACAGCCCCAGCATTTT
CASSQTGVLQPQHF
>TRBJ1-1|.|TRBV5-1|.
TGCGCCAGCAGCTTGGGGGCGAACACTGAAGCTTTCTTT
CASSLGANTEAFF
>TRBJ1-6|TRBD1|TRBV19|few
TGTGCCAGTAGTACTCTCCTCGGGACAGGGAATAATTCACCCCTCCACTTT
CASSTLLGTGNNSPLHF
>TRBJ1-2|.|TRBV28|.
TGTGCCAGCAGTTGGTCCGAGGGCTATGGCTACACCTTC
CASSWSEGYGYTF
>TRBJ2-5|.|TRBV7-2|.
TGTGCCAGCAGCTTAGGTTTGGGGCTAGAGACCCAGTACTTC
CASSLGLGLETQYF
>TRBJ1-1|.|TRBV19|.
TGTGCCAGTAGAGAGGAGACCACTCGGAACACTGAAGCTTTCTTT
CASREETTRNTEAFF
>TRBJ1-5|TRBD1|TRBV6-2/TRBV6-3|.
TGTGCCAGCAGTAGAGGGACAGGGGGACTTCAGCCCCAGCATTTT
CASSRGTGGLQPQHF
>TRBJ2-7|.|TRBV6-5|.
TGTGCCAGCAGTTACGGAGTAGCGGTAACCTACGAGCAGTACTTC
CASSYGVAVTYEQYF
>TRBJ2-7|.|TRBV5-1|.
TGCGCCAGCAGCTTAAATCCATCAGGACATTCTCCCCTCTACGAGCAGTACTTC
CASSLNPSGHSPLYEQYF
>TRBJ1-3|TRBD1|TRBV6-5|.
TGTGCCAGCAGTCGCGCACAGGGGGCTGGAAACACCATATATTTT
CASSRAQGAGNTIYF
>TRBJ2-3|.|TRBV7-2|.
TGTGCCAGCCGAGCAACTAGCCTAAGCACAGATACGCAGTATTTT
CASRATSLSTDTQYF
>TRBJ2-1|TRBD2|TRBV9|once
TGTGCCAGCAGCGTTTCGACTAGCGGGAGGGGTAGTAATGAGCAGTTCTTC
CASSVSTSGRGSNEQFF
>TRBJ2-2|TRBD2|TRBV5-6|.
TGTGCCAGCACCCCGGGAGGGGGTCTAGCGGAGAACACCGGGGAGCTGTTTTTT
CASTPGGGLAENTGELFF
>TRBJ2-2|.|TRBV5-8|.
TGTGCCAGCAGCCCCTTCGGAGGGTATTTTTCCGGGGAGCTGTTTTTT
CASSPFGGYFSGELFF
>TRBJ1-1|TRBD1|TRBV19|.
TGTGCCAGTAGTACCGGGACAGGGGGCGTCAAAGCTTTCTTT
CASSTGTGGVKAFF
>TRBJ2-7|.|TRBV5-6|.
TGTGCCAGCAGCCAGCGAGGCTACGAGCAGTACTTC
CASSQRGYEQYF
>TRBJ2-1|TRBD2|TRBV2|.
TGTGCCAGCAGTGACCGGACTAGCGTGTCCTACAATGAGCAGTTCTTC
CASSDRTSVSYNEQFF
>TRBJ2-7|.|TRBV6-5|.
TGTGCCAGCAGTTACTTAGCCTTTGACAGGACCTACGAGCAGTACTTC
CASSYLAFDRTYEQYF
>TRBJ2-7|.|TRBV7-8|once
TGTGCCAGCAGCTTAGGGCAGGGCGACGAGCAGTACTTC
CASSLGQGDEQYF